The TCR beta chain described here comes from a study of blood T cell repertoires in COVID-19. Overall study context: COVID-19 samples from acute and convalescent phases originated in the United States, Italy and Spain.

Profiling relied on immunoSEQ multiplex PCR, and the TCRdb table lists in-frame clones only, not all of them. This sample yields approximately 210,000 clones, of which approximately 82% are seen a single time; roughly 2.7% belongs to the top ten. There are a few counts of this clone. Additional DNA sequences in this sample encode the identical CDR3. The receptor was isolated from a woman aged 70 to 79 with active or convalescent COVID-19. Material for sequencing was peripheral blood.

CDR3 nucleotide sequence: TGTGCCAGCTCACCCCCGGGACAAGGGACAGATACGCAGTATTTT. Its translation: CASSPPGQGTDTQYF. This rearrangement joins TRBV18 to TRBJ2-3; the D gene is possibly TRBD1 (6 bases). Germline CDR1 and CDR2: KGHSH and LQKENI. Between the trimmed V and J ends, which lost 3 bases and 3 bases, there was a span of 13 bases. The CDR3 loop spans 15 amino acids.